This entry features one T cell receptor (beta chain) sequence. What it recognizes is unknown. With 4 bases removed from V and 10 bases from J, the gap between germline ends came to 16 bases. This CDR3 has 13 amino acids. CDR1 is SEHNR, CDR2 FQNEAQ, per germline (reference sequence). These data originate in a study of T cell repertoires in cytomegalovirus infection. Looking at the study overall: Epitope selection comprised recently identified HLA-C-restricted CMV epitopes and well-studied HLA-B-restricted CMV epitopes. Public TCR beta signatures marked donors with CMV infection and the matching HLA.

Whole-study results and caveats: CMV-specific TCR beta clonotypes restricted by HLA-C were the ones dominating the ex vivo response.

TCRdb re-called the reads through MiXCR, storing one row per CDR3 protein. The profile shows about 570,000 distinct CDR3 sequences, roughly 43% of them singletons. Sequences were derived from cultured PBMCs, sampled from culture after CMV antigen stimulation. The receptor was isolated from a human donor in good health (CMV status not recorded). Some clones in this sample may be carry-over from other donors' samples. The J gene is TRBJ1-1, the V gene TRBV7-9; D might be TRBD1 (6 bases). Here the CDR3 reads CASSSRTADGAFF. The DNA of the CDR3 is TGTGCCAGCAGCTCCAGGACAGCCGATGGAGCTTTCTTT. The full variable domain, rest sourced from reference TRBV7-9 and TRBJ1-1, is DTGVSQNPRHKITKRGQNVTFRCDPISEHNRLYWYRQTLGQGPEFLTYFQNEAQLEKSRLLSDRFSAERPKGSFSTLEIQRTEQGDSAMYLCASSSRTADGAFFGQGTRLTVV.